The TCR beta chain under discussion was sequenced for a study of breast tumors, draining lymph nodes, adjacent tissues. Notes on the study in general: Data fit most tumor T cells coming from lymph node, expanding in tumor.

Germline V gives CDR1 LGHDT, CDR2 YNNKEL (reference sequence). CDR3 size: 16 residues. V was cut by 0 bases and J by 0 bases, with 12 bases left in between. From the multiplex PCR reads, TCRdb called clonotypes with MiXCR, one entry per CDR3 protein. Among 180,000 or so distinct CDR3 sequences listed, approximately 30% were seen once. This clonotype was recorded many times. Its antigen is unknown. Breast cancer patients provided tissue from their axillary draining lymph nodes. This TCR was sampled from a female donor with breast cancer. Some clones in this sample may be carry-over from other donors' samples. This chain joins TRBV3-1 and TRBJ2-7; tentatively, D is TRBD1 (5 bases). The sample consisted of axillary lymph node tissue. CDR3 sequence (DNA): TGTGCCAGCAGCCAAGAGCCAGGGCTCTACTCCTACGAGCAGTACTTC. Encoded protein: CASSQEPGLYSYEQYF.